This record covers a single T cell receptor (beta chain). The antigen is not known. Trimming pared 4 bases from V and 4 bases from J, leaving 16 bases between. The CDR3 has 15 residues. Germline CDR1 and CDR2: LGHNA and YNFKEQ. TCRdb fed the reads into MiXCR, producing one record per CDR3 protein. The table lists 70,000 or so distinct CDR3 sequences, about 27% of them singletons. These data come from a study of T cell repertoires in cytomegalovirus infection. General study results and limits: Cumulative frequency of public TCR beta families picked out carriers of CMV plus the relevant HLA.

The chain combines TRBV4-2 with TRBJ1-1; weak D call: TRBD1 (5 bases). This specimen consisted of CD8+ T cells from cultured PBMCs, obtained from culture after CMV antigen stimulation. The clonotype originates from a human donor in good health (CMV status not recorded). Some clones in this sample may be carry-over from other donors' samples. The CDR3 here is CASSRRLQGSTEAFF. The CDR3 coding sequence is TGTGCCAGCAGCCGCCGACTTCAGGGAAGCACTGAAGCTTTCTTT.